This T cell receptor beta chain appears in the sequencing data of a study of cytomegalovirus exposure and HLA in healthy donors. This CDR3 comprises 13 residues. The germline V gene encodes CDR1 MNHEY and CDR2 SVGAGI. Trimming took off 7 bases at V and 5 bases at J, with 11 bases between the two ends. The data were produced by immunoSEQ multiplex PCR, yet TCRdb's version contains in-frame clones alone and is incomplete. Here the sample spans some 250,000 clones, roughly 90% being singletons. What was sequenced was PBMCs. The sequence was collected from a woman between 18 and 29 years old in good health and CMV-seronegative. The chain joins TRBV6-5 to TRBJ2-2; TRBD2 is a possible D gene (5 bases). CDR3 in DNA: TGTGCCAGCACCCGCGTAGCGACCGGGGAGCTGTTTTTT. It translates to CASTRVATGELFF.